These 5 T cell receptor beta chains were sequenced from one sample in a study of cytomegalovirus exposure and HLA in healthy donors. The table came from immunoSEQ multiplex PCR; TCRdb's copy has only in-frame clones and leaves some out. The sample has approximately 160,000 clones, 86% seen once. The sequenced material came from PBMCs. The source of these receptors is a woman between 18 and 30 years old in good health and CMV-seronegative.

The chain uses TRBV5-5 and TRBJ2-5; TRBD1 aligns across 10 bases. With V trimmed by 5 bases and J by 2 bases, 9 bases remained unmatched. This CDR3 has 16 residues. Looked up from germline, CDR1 is SGHKS and CDR2 is YYEKEE (reference sequence). Here the CDR3 DNA reads TGTGCCAGCAGATTCCGGGGGACAGGGGAACAAGAGACCCAGTACTTC. It is translated as CASRFRGTGEQETQYF.

This clone was counted once. The sample carries other DNA sequences with the same CDR3. This chain joins TRBV5-6 and TRBJ1-1; D may be TRBD1 (5 bases). The CDR3 sequence is 13 residues long. The V gene lost 0 bases and the J gene lost 4 bases, with 7 bases spanning the gap. The germline CDR1 and CDR2 sequences are SGHDT and YYEEEE. The CDR3 DNA sequence: TGTGCCAGCAGCTTGGGGAGGGGCACTGAAGCTTTCTTT. Amino acids: CASSLGRGTEAFF.

The gene calls are TRBV4-1 and TRBJ2-3, with TRBD1 identical over 9 bases. Germline CDR1 reads MGHRA; CDR2 reads YSYEKL. V lost 4 bases and J lost 0; bases outside the gene matches: 2. This CDR3 is 15 amino acids long. The CDR3 DNA reads TGCGCCAGCAGCCCACAGGGGGCTAGCACAGATACGCAGTATTTT. It specifies CASSPQGASTDTQYF.

The rearrangement links TRBV7-9 to TRBJ2-1, with 8 bases that match TRBD2. V shed 3 bases and J 7 bases; nucleotides not matched to a gene: 20. Germline V gene sequence: CDR1 SEHNR, CDR2 FQNEAQ (reference sequence). This CDR3 has 19 amino acids. CDR3 sequence: CASSFYPQVERGKKNEQFF. As DNA, the CDR3 is TGTGCCAGCAGCTTTTATCCGCAAGTTGAGCGGGGGAAAAAGAATGAGCAGTTCTTC.

V is TRBV12-5 and J is TRBJ2-1; tentative D call: TRBD2 (7 bases). The CDR3 contains 15 residues. Trimming shortened V by 4 bases and J by 9 bases, and 19 bases separated the two germline ends. Germline V gene data show CDR1 as LGHNT and CDR2 as FRNRAP. CDR3 region: CASGSSGGRSVEQFF. The CDR3 bases are TGTGCTAGTGGTTCGTCGGGGGGCCGATCGGTTGAGCAGTTCTTC.